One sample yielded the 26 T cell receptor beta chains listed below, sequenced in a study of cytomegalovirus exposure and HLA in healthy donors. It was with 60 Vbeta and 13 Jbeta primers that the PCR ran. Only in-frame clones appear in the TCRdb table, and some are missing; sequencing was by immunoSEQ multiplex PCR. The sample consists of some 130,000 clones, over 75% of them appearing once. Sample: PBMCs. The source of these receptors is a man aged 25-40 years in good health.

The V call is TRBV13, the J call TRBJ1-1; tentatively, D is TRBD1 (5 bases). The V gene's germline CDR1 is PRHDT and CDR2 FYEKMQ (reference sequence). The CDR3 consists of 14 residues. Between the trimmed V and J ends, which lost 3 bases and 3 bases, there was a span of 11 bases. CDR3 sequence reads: CASSFPPGDTEAFF. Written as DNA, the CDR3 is TGTGCCAGCAGCTTCCCCCCGGGGGACACTGAAGCTTTCTTT.

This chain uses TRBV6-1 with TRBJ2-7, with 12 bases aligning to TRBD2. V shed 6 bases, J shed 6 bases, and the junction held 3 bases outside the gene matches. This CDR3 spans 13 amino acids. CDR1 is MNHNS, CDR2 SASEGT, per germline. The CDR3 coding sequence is TGTGCCAGCAGATCGACTAGCGGGAGCGAGCAGTACTTC. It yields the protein CASRSTSGSEQYF.

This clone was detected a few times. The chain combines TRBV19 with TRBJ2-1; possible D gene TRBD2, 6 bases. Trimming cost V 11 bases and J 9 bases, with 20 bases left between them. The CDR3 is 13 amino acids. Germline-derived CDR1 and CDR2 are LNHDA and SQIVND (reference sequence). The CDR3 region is CASNWGVVGEQFF. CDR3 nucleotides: TGTGCCTCAAACTGGGGGGTAGTAGGTGAGCAGTTCTTC.

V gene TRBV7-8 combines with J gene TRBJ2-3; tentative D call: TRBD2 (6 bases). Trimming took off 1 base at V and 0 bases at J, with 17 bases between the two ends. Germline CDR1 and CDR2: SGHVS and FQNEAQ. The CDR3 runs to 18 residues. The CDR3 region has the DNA TGTGCCAGCAGCTTAGTTGGATGGGGAGGTACTAGCACAGATACGCAGTATTTT. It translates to CASSLVGWGGTSTDTQYF.

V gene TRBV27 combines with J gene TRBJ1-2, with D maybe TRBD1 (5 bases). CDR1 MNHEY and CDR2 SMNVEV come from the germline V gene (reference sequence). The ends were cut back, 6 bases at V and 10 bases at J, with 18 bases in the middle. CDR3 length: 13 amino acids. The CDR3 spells CASSTGTGSDYTF. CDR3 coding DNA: TGTGCCAGCAGCACCGGGACTGGATCTGACTACACCTTC.

CDR3 in amino acids: CATSRGALSAFF. The CDR3 DNA sequence: TGTGCCACCAGCAGAGGGGCATTGTCAGCTTTCTTT. The chain has TRBV15 and TRBJ1-1, with D uncertain. The CDR3 is 12 residues long. Germline CDR1 LNHNV, CDR2 YYDKDF (reference sequence). V shed 1 base and J shed 10 bases, with 10 bases lying between them.

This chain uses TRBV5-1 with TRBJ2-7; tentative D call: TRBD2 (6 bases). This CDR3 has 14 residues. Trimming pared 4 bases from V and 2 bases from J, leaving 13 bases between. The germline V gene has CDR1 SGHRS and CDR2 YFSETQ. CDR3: CASSEPPGAYEQYF. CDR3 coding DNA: TGCGCCAGCAGCGAACCACCGGGGGCCTACGAGCAGTACTTC.

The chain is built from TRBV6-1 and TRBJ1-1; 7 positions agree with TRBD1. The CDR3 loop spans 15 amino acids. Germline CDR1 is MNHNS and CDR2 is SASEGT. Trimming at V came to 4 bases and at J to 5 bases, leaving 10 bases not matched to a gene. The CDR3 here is CASSAQATGKTEAFF. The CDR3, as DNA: TGTGCCAGCAGTGCTCAAGCGACAGGGAAGACTGAAGCTTTCTTT.

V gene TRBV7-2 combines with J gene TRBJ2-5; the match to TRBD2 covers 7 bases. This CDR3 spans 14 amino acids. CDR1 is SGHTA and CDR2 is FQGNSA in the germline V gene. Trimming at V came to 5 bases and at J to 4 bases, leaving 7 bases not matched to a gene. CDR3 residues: CASSPGLELETQYF. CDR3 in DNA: TGTGCCAGCAGCCCTGGACTAGAATTAGAGACCCAGTACTTC.

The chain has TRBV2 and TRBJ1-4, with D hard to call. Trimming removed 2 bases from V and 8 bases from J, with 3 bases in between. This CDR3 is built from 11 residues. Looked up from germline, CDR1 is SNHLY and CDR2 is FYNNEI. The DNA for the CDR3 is TGTGCCAGCAGTGAACGGGAAAAACTGTTTTTT. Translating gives CASSEREKLFF.

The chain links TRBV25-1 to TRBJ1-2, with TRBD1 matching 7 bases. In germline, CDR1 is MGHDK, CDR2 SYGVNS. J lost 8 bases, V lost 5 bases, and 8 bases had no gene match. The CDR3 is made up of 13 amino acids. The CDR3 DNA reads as TGTGCCAGCAGTCCTACAGGGGCGGAGGGCTACACCTTC. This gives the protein CASSPTGAEGYTF.

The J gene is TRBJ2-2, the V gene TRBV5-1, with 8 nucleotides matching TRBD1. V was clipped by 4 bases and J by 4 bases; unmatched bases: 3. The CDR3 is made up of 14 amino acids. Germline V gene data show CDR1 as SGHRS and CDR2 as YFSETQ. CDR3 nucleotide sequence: TGCGCCAGCAGCCATGGACAGGGCACCGGGGAGCTGTTTTTT. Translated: CASSHGQGTGELFF.

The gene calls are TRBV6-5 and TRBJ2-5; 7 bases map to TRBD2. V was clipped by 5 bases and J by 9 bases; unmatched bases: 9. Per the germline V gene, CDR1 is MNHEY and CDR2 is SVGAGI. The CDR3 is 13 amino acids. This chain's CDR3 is CASSPTGGRAQYF. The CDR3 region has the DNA TGTGCCAGCAGTCCAACGGGGGGTAGGGCCCAGTACTTC.

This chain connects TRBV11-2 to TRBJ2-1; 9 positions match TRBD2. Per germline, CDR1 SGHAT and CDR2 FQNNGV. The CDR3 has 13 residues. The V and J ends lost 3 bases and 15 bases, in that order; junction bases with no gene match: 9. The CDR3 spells CASSLLGSGRPFF. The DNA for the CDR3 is TGTGCCAGCAGCTTGTTGGGTAGCGGGAGACCGTTCTTC.

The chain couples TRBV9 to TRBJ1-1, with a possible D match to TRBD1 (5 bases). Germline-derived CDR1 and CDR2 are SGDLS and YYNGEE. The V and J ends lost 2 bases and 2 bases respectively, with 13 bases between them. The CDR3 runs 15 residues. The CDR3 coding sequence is TGTGCCAGCAGCGTGGGGGGAGGGTATAACACTGAAGCTTTCTTT. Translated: CASSVGGGYNTEAFF. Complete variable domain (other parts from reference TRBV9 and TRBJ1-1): DSGVTQTPKHLITATGQRVTLRCSPRSGDLSVYWYQQSLDQGLQFLIQYYNGEERAKGNILERFSAQQFPDLHSELNLSSLELGDSALYFCASSVGGGYNTEAFFGQGTRLTVV.

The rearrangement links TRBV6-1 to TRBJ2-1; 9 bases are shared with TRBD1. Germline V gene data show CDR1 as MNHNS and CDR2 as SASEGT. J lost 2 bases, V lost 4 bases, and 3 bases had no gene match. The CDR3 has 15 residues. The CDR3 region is CASSVRQGAYNEQFF. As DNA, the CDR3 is TGTGCCAGCAGTGTCAGACAGGGGGCCTACAATGAGCAGTTCTTC.

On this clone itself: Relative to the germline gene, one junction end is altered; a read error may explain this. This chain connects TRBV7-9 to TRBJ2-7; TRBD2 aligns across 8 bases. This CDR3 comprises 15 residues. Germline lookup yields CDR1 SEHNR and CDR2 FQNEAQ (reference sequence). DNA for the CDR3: TGTTCCAGCAGCTTAACTAGCGGAACGCATTACGAGCAGTACTTC. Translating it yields CSSSLTSGTHYEQYF.

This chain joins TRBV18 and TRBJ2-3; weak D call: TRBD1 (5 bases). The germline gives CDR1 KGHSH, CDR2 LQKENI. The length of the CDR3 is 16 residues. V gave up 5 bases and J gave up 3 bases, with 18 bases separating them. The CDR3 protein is CASSSYTGGNTDTQYF. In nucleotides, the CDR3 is TGTGCCAGCTCATCTTATACAGGTGGGAATACAGATACGCAGTATTTT.

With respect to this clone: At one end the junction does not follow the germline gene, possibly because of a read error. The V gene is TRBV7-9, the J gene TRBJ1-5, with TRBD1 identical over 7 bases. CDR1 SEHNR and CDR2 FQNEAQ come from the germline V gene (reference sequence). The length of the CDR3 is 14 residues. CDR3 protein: CSSSSGGRNQPQHF. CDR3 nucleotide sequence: TGTTCCAGCAGCTCAGGGGGTCGCAATCAGCCCCAGCATTTT.

CDR3 residues: CASSPSPGGGETQYF. The CDR3 bases are TGTGCCAGCTCACCATCCCCCGGGGGAGGTGAGACCCAGTACTTC. The chain combines TRBV18 with TRBJ2-5; weak D call: TRBD2 (6 bases). The CDR3 sequence is 15 residues long. CDR1 KGHSH and CDR2 LQKENI come from the germline V gene. With 2 bases removed from V and 5 bases from J, the gap between germline ends came to 15 bases.

The CDR3 spells CASSLGLAGVADTQYF. The CDR3 DNA reads TGCGCCAGCAGCCTGGGACTAGCGGGAGTGGCAGATACGCAGTATTTT. The V call is TRBV5-1, the J call TRBJ2-3; 14 bases are shared with TRBD2. The length of the CDR3 is 16 residues. Trimming took 4 bases from V and 4 from J; bases not matched to a gene: 5. Germline V lookup: CDR1 SGHRS, CDR2 YFSETQ.

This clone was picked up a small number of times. The CDR3 nucleotides are TGTGCCAGCTCACCACCAAGACTTTCCATTCAGTACTTC. This sequence encodes CASSPPRLSIQYF. The J gene is TRBJ2-4, the V gene TRBV18; no definite D call. Per germline, CDR1 KGHSH and CDR2 LQKENI. The V gene lost 0 bases and the J gene lost 9 bases, with 9 bases spanning the gap. This CDR3 contains 13 residues.

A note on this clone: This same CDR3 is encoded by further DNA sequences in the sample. CDR3 sequence: CASSRGNTGELFF. The CDR3 DNA reads TGTGCCAGCAGCAGGGGTAACACCGGGGAGCTGTTTTTT. The chain combines TRBV6-5 with TRBJ2-2, with D possibly being TRBD1 (6 bases). The CDR3 runs to 13 residues. CDR1 is MNHEY and CDR2 is SVGAGI in the germline V gene. V lost 6 bases and J 2 bases, leaving 7 bases between the germline ends.

CDR3 region: CASSPWTGRSGNTIYF. For the CDR3, the DNA is TGTGCCAGTAGTCCTTGGACAGGGCGGTCTGGAAACACCATATATTTT. The gene calls are TRBV19 and TRBJ1-3; 8 bases line up with TRBD1. Trimming took 5 bases from V and 1 from J; bases not matched to a gene: 7. Germline loops: CDR1 LNHDA, CDR2 SQIVND (reference sequence). The CDR3 contains 16 residues. Full variable domain (remainder filled in from reference TRBV19 and TRBJ1-3): DGGITQSPKYLFRKEGQNVTLSCEQNLNHDAMYWYRQDPGQGLRLIYYSQIVNDFQKGDIAEGYSVSREKKESFPLTVTSAQKNPTAFYLCASSPWTGRSGNTIYFGEGSWLTVV.

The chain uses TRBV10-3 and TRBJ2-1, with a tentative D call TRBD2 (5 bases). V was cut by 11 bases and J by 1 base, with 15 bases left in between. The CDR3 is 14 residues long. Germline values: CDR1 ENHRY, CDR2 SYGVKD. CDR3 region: CAAGPGDSYNEQFF. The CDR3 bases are TGTGCCGCTGGACCCGGGGATTCCTACAATGAGCAGTTCTTC.

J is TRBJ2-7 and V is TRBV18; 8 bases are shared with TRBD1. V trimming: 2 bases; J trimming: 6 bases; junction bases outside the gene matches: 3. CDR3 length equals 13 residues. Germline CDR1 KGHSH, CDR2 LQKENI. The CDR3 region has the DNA TGTGCCAGCTCACCAGGACAGGGTGGCGAGCAGTACTTC. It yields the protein CASSPGQGGEQYF.